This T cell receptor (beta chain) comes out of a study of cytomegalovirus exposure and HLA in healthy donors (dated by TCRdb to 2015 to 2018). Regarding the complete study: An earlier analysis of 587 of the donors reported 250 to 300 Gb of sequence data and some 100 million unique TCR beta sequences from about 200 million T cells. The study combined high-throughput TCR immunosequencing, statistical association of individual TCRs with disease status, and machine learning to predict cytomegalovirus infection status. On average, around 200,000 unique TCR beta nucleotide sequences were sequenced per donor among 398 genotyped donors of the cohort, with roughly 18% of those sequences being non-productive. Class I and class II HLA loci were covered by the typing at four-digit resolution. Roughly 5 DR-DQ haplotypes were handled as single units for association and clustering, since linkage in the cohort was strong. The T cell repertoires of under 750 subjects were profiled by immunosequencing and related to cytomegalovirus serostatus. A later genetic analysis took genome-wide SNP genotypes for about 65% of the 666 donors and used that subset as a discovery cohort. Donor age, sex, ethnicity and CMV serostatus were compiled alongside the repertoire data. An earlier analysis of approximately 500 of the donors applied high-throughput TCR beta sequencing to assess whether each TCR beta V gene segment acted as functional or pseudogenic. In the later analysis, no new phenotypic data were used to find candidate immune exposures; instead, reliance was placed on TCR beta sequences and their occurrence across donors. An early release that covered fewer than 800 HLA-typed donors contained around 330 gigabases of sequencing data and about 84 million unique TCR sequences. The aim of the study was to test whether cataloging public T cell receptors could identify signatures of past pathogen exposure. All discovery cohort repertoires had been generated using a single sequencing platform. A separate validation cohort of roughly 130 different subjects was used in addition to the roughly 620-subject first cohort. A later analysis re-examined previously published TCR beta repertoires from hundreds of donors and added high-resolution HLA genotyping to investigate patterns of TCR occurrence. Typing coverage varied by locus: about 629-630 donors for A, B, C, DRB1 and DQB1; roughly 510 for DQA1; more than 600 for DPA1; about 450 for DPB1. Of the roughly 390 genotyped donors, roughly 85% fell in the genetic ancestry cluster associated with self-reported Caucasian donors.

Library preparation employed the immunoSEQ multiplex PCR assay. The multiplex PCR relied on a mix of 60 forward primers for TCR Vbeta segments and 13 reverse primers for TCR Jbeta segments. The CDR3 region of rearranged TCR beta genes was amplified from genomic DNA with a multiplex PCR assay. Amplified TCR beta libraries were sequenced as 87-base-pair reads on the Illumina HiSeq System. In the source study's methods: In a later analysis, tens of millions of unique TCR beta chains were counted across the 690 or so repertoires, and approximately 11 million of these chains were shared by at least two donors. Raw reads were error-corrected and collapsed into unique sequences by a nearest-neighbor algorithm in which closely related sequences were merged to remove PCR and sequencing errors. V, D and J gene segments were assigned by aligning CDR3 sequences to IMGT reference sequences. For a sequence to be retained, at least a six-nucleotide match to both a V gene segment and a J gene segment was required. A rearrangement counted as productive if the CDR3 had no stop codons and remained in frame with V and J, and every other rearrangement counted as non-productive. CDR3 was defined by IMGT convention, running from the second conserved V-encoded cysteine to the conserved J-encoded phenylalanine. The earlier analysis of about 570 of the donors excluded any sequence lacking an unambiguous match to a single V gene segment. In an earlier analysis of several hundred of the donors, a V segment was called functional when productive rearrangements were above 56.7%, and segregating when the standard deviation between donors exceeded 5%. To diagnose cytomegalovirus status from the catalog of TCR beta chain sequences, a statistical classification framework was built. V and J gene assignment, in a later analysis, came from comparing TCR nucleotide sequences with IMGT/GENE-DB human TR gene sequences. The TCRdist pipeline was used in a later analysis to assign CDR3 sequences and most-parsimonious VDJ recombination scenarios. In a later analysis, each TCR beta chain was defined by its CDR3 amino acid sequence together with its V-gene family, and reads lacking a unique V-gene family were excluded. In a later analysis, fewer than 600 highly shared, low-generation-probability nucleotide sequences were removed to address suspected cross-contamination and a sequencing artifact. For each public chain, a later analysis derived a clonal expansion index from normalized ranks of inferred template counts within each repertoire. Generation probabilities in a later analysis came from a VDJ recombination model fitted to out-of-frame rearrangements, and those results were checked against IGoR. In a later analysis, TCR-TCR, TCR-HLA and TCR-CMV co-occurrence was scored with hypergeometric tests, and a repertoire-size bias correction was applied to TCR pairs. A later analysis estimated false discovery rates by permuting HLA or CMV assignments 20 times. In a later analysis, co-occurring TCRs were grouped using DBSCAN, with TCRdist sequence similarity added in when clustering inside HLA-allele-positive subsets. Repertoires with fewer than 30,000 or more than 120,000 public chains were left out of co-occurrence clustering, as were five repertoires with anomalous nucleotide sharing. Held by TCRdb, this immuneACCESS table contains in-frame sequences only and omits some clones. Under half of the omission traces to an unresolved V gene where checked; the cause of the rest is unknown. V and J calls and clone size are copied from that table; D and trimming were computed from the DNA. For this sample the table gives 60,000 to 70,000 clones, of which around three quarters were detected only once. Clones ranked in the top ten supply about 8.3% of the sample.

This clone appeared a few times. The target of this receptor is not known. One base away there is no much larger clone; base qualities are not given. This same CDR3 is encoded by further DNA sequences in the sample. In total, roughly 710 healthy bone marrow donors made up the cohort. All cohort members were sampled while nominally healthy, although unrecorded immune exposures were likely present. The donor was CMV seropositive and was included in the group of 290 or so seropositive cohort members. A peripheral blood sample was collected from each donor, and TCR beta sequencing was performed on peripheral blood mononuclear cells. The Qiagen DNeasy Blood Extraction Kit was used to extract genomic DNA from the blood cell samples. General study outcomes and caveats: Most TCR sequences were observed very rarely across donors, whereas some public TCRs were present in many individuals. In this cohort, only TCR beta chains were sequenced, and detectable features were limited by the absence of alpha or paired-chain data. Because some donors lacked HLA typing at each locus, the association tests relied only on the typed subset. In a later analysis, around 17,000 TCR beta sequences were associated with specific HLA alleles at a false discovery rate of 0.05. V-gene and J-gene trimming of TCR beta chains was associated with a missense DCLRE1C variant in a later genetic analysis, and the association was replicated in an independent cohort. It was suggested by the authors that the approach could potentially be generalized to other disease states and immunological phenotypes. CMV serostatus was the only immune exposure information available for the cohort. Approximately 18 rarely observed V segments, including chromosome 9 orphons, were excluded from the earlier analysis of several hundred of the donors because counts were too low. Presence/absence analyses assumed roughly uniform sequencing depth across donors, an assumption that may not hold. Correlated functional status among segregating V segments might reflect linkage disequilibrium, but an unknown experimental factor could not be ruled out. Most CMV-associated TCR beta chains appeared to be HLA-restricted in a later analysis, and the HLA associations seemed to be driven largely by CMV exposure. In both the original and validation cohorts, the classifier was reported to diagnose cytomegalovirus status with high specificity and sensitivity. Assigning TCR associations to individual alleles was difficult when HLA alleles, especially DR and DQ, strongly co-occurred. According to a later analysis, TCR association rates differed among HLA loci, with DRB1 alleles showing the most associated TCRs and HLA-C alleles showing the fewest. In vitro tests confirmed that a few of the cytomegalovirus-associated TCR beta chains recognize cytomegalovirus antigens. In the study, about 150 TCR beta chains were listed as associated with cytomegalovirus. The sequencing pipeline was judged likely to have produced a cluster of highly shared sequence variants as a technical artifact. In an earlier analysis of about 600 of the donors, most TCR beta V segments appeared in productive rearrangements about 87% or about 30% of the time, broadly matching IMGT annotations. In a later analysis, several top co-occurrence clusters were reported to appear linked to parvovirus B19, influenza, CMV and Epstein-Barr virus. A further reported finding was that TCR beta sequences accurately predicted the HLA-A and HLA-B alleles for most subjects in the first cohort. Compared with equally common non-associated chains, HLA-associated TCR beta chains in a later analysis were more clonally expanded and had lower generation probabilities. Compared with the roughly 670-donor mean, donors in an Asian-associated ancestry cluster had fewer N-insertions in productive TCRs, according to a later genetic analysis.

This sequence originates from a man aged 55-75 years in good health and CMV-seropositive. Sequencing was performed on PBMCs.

The bases read TGTGCCAGCAGTTACTCGACAGGGGATGAGCAGTTCTTC. This sequence encodes CASSYSTGDEQFF. This chain is built from TRBV6-5 and TRBJ2-1; 8 of the junction bases match TRBD1. Spanning cysteine to phenylalanine, the CDR3 consists of 13 amino acids. Only CDR3 DNA is held: 39 bases, read in frame from base 1. V has 0 bases trimmed and J has 8 bases trimmed; junction bases matching no gene number 0. The germline V gene yields MNHEY for CDR1 and SVGAGI for CDR2.